These T cell receptor beta chains were read from a single sample in a study of blood T cells in healthy people across ages. TCRdb reanalysed the 5' RACE reads using MiXCR and keeps one entry per CDR3 protein. Of roughly 1.7 million distinct CDR3 sequences in the sample, roughly a third were seen once. Sequenced material: blood. Receptors were obtained from a young woman in good health. Both conserved end residues are part of each CDR3. Fields, in order: D gene, V gene, J gene, clone size, CDR3 DNA, CDR3 protein. The D gene is left open where the match is weak. Only part of the rows carry a size: once, few, many, or a class if the clone is expanded.

d_gene: TRBD1
v_gene: TRBV20-1
j_gene: TRBJ1-4
abundance: few
CDR3nt: TGCAGTGCTAGAGATTGGACAGGGGGACTTATTGCTGAAAAACTGTTTTTT
CDR3aa: CSARDWTGGLIAEKLFF

d_gene: TRBD2
v_gene: TRBV4-2
j_gene: TRBJ2-1
abundance: few
CDR3nt: TGTGCCAGCAGCCAAGGACCGACTAGCGGGGCTCCCAATGAGCAGTTCTTC
CDR3aa: CASSQGPTSGAPNEQFF

d_gene: NA
v_gene: TRBV20-1
j_gene: TRBJ2-3
abundance: NA
CDR3nt: TGCAGCGGAGGAGATGGGACACTCTATACGCAGTATTTT
CDR3aa: CSGGDGTLYTQYF

d_gene: NA
v_gene: TRBV28
j_gene: TRBJ2-7
abundance: NA
CDR3nt: TGTGCCAGCAGTTTACACGACAGTTTCGCCGAGCAGTACTTC
CDR3aa: CASSLHDSFAEQYF

d_gene: NA
v_gene: TRBV4-1
j_gene: TRBJ1-2
abundance: NA
CDR3nt: TGCGCCAGCAGCCAAGATTTTCTTAGCTATGGCTACACCTTC
CDR3aa: CASSQDFLSYGYTF

d_gene: TRBD2
v_gene: TRBV12-3/TRBV12-4
j_gene: TRBJ2-1
abundance: NA
CDR3nt: TGTGCCAGCAGTACGGGACTAGCGCGAGGGTACAATGAGCAGTTCTTC
CDR3aa: CASSTGLARGYNEQFF

d_gene: TRBD1
v_gene: TRBV20-1
j_gene: TRBJ1-2
abundance: few
CDR3nt: TGCAGTACACATGGACAGGGAATGGGTGGCTACACCTTC
CDR3aa: CSTHGQGMGGYTF

d_gene: NA
v_gene: TRBV12-3/TRBV12-4
j_gene: TRBJ1-2
abundance: few
CDR3nt: TGTGCCAGCAGTTTCGGGGCAGGTCCCTATGGCTACACCTTC
CDR3aa: CASSFGAGPYGYTF

d_gene: NA
v_gene: TRBV6-1
j_gene: TRBJ1-2
abundance: NA
CDR3nt: TGTGCCAGCAGTGATCAGTCCTATGGCTACACCTTC
CDR3aa: CASSDQSYGYTF

d_gene: TRBD1
v_gene: TRBV5-4
j_gene: TRBJ2-3
abundance: NA
CDR3nt: TGTGCCAGCAGCCCGGAAGAGGGGGCAGGCACAGATACGCAGTATTTT
CDR3aa: CASSPEEGAGTDTQYF

d_gene: TRBD1
v_gene: TRBV20-1
j_gene: TRBJ1-5
abundance: few
CDR3nt: TGCAGTGCTACCCCCAACCGACAGGGGGCTAGGCAGCCCCAGCATTTT
CDR3aa: CSATPNRQGARQPQHF

d_gene: NA
v_gene: TRBV9
j_gene: TRBJ2-5
abundance: few
CDR3nt: TGTGCCAGCAGCAGCACTTACGGGACCCAGTACTTC
CDR3aa: CASSSTYGTQYF

d_gene: NA
v_gene: TRBV20-1
j_gene: TRBJ1-5
abundance: few
CDR3nt: TGCAGTGCTCTGGAGGGCCCTTCGATACCTTGGAATCAGCCCCAGCATTTT
CDR3aa: CSALEGPSIPWNQPQHF

d_gene: TRBD1
v_gene: TRBV9
j_gene: TRBJ2-5
abundance: few
CDR3nt: TGTGCCAGCAGCGTAGGGGACAGAGAGACCCAGTACTTC
CDR3aa: CASSVGDRETQYF

d_gene: NA
v_gene: TRBV6-2/TRBV6-3
j_gene: TRBJ1-5
abundance: NA
CDR3nt: TGTGCCAGCACTCCAGGGGCGAATAGCAATCAGCCCCAGCATTTT
CDR3aa: CASTPGANSNQPQHF

d_gene: TRBD1
v_gene: TRBV2
j_gene: TRBJ2-7
abundance: few
CDR3nt: TGTGCCAGCAGGGAGGGGACAGGGGTCTCCTACGAGCAGTACTTC
CDR3aa: CASREGTGVSYEQYF

d_gene: NA
v_gene: TRBV7-9
j_gene: TRBJ1-1
abundance: NA
CDR3nt: TGTGCCAGCAGCTCCGAAACAGAAAACACTGAGGCTTTCTTT
CDR3aa: CASSSETENTEAFF

d_gene: TRBD1
v_gene: TRBV19
j_gene: TRBJ1-5
abundance: NA
CDR3nt: TGTGCCAGTACCACGGACAGGGGGGAGCAGCCCCAGCATTTT
CDR3aa: CASTTDRGEQPQHF

d_gene: NA
v_gene: TRBV13
j_gene: TRBJ1-6
abundance: few
CDR3nt: TGTGCCAGCAGCTTAGGCAAAGGTAGTAATTCACCCCTCCACTTT
CDR3aa: CASSLGKGSNSPLHF

d_gene: NA
v_gene: TRBV30
j_gene: TRBJ2-3
abundance: few
CDR3nt: TGTGCCTGGAGTGTTAGGGGCAGCGCAGATACGCAGTATTTT
CDR3aa: CAWSVRGSADTQYF

d_gene: NA
v_gene: TRBV13
j_gene: TRBJ2-2
abundance: NA
CDR3nt: TGTGCCAGCAGCTTAGAAGGGCCACAACGAAGCGCACCGGTCGGGGAGCTGTTTTTT
CDR3aa: CASSLEGPQRSAPVGELFF

d_gene: TRBD2
v_gene: TRBV20-1
j_gene: TRBJ2-4
abundance: NA
CDR3nt: TGCAGTGCAAGCGGGGGGACCGGGACAGCGATGTTGGGTGAGCAGTACTTC
CDR3aa: CSASGGTGTAMLGEQYF

d_gene: TRBD1
v_gene: TRBV27
j_gene: TRBJ2-7
abundance: few
CDR3nt: TGTGCCAGCAGCAGACAGGGGTTGGCCGAGCAGTACTTC
CDR3aa: CASSRQGLAEQYF

d_gene: TRBD2
v_gene: TRBV20-1
j_gene: TRBJ2-3
abundance: NA
CDR3nt: TGCAGTGTTAGTAGCGGGGGCCCTAGCACAGATACGCAGTATTTT
CDR3aa: CSVSSGGPSTDTQYF

d_gene: TRBD1
v_gene: TRBV7-3
j_gene: TRBJ1-1
abundance: few
CDR3nt: TGTGCCAGCAGCCCCATTAGGGACAGGGGGTCGAACACTGAAGCTTTCTTT
CDR3aa: CASSPIRDRGSNTEAFF

d_gene: TRBD2
v_gene: TRBV11-2
j_gene: TRBJ2-1
abundance: NA
CDR3nt: TGTGCCAGCAGCTTAGCGGGAGGTAAGAGCTCCTACAATGAGCAGTTCTTC
CDR3aa: CASSLAGGKSSYNEQFF

d_gene: NA
v_gene: TRBV9
j_gene: TRBJ1-2
abundance: NA
CDR3nt: TGTGCCAGCAGCGTTGAGGAGTCCCTGCCGTTGAGTTACACCTTC
CDR3aa: CASSVEESLPLSYTF

d_gene: NA
v_gene: TRBV5-1
j_gene: TRBJ2-7
abundance: few
CDR3nt: TGCGCCAGCAGCCCACAACGAGGGAGGAGCTCCTACGAGCAGTACTTC
CDR3aa: CASSPQRGRSSYEQYF

d_gene: NA
v_gene: TRBV12-3/TRBV12-4
j_gene: TRBJ1-2
abundance: NA
CDR3nt: TGTGCCAGCAGTTTGGGCGTCTTAGGGTCCTATGGCTACACCTTC
CDR3aa: CASSLGVLGSYGYTF

d_gene: NA
v_gene: TRBV27
j_gene: TRBJ2-1
abundance: few
CDR3nt: TGTGCCAGCAGGATCTTAACACAGGGCTACAATGAGCAGTTCTTC
CDR3aa: CASRILTQGYNEQFF

d_gene: NA
v_gene: TRBV28
j_gene: TRBJ2-7
abundance: few
CDR3nt: TGTGCCAGCAGTTTCTCTGGGGCAGCAACCTACGAGCAGTACTTC
CDR3aa: CASSFSGAATYEQYF

d_gene: NA
v_gene: TRBV19
j_gene: TRBJ2-7
abundance: once
CDR3nt: TGTGCCAGTAGTGCCATGGGCACCGCCTACGAGCAGTACTTC
CDR3aa: CASSAMGTAYEQYF

d_gene: NA
v_gene: TRBV5-1
j_gene: TRBJ1-1
abundance: NA
CDR3nt: TGCGCCAGCAGCTTGTTACGAGGTCGGGACGTTAGGGACCCAGGGACTGAAGCTTTCTTT
CDR3aa: CASSLLRGRDVRDPGTEAFF

d_gene: TRBD2
v_gene: TRBV9
j_gene: TRBJ2-3
abundance: NA
CDR3nt: TGTGCCAGCAGCGGAGGTAGCGGGGGCGGGGATACGCAGTATTTT
CDR3aa: CASSGGSGGGDTQYF

d_gene: NA
v_gene: TRBV7-6
j_gene: TRBJ2-5
abundance: NA
CDR3nt: TGTGCCAGCAGCGATCTTATAACTGGGACCCAGTACTTC
CDR3aa: CASSDLITGTQYF

d_gene: NA
v_gene: TRBV5-1
j_gene: TRBJ2-1
abundance: NA
CDR3nt: TGCGCCAGCAGCTTGGTCTTACTCCGGTACAATGAGCAGTTCTTC
CDR3aa: CASSLVLLRYNEQFF

d_gene: NA
v_gene: TRBV7-8
j_gene: TRBJ2-1
abundance: few
CDR3nt: TGTGCCAGCAGCTCCCGACAGGGGGAATTAGCGGGAGCATCCTACAATGAGCAGTTCTTC
CDR3aa: CASSSRQGELAGASYNEQFF

d_gene: TRBD2
v_gene: TRBV20-1
j_gene: TRBJ2-7
abundance: NA
CDR3nt: TGCAGTGCTACCCGAGAACTAGCGGGGGGGAAGCAGTACTTC
CDR3aa: CSATRELAGGKQYF

d_gene: TRBD2
v_gene: TRBV12-3/TRBV12-4
j_gene: TRBJ2-7
abundance: NA
CDR3nt: TGTGCCAGCAGTCCACTAACTAGCGGGGGCTCCTACGAGCAGTACTTC
CDR3aa: CASSPLTSGGSYEQYF

d_gene: NA
v_gene: TRBV29-1
j_gene: TRBJ2-7
abundance: many
CDR3nt: TGCAGCGTTGAGGACTCAGCCTACGAGCAGTACTTC
CDR3aa: CSVEDSAYEQYF

d_gene: TRBD1
v_gene: TRBV30
j_gene: TRBJ2-7
abundance: few
CDR3nt: TGTGCCTGGAGTGTAAGCAGGGGGCACTACGAGCAGTACTTC
CDR3aa: CAWSVSRGHYEQYF

d_gene: TRBD2
v_gene: TRBV10-3
j_gene: TRBJ2-3
abundance: few
CDR3nt: TGTGCCATCAGTGAATTCGGCGGGAGCGGGGTAGATACGCAGTATTTT
CDR3aa: CAISEFGGSGVDTQYF